This entry is about one T cell receptor beta chain. The data are from a study of T cell changes during pregnancy in multiple sclerosis. The method was immunoSEQ multiplex PCR; TCRdb's version includes in-frame clones alone and lacks a portion of them. Seen here are roughly 80,000 clones, roughly 94% observed once, and the top ten hold 2.6%. CDR3 length: 13 amino acids. V dropped 10 bases and J dropped 5 bases, with 18 bases sitting between them. Germline lookup yields CDR1 SGHKS and CDR2 YYEKEE (reference sequence). This material consisted of peripheral blood, taken before pregnancy. The TCR sequence derives from a female donor with multiple sclerosis, enrolled in a pregnancy study. The rearrangement uses TRBV5-5 and TRBJ1-1, with a weak D call TRBD1 (6 bases). In DNA form, the CDR3 reads TGTGCCGTTTCCCGGGGGGGCGATACTGAAGCTTTCTTT. It specifies CAVSRGGDTEAFF. The complete variable domain, with remaining parts taken from reference TRBV5-5 and TRBJ1-1, reads DAGVTQSPTHLIKTRGQQVTLRCSPISGHKSVSWYQQVLGQGPQFIFQYYEKEERGRGNFPDRFSARQFPNYSSELNVNALLLGDSALYLCAVSRGGDTEAFFGQGTRLTVV.